This record covers a single T cell receptor beta chain. The antigen remains unidentified. This sample was included in a study of cytomegalovirus exposure and HLA in healthy donors. V lost 3 bases, J lost 4 bases, and 16 bases lay in between. The CDR3 loop spans 15 amino acids. Germline CDR1 reads SGHRS; CDR2 reads YFSETQ. The PCR was carried out with 60 Vbeta primers and 13 Jbeta primers. The method was immunoSEQ multiplex PCR; TCRdb's version includes in-frame clones alone and lacks a portion of them. The record lists around 140,000 clones, of which the ten most abundant hold roughly 1.6%. Regarding the study as a whole: CMV serostatus alone was available as immune exposure information.

This chain connects TRBV5-1 to TRBJ1-2, with TRBD1 as a possible D gene (5 bases). This TCR was sampled from a woman in her thirties or forties in good health and CMV-seronegative. Sequencing was done on a sample of PBMCs. The CDR3 region has the DNA TGCGCCAGCAGCTCCCAGGGCATTTCGAGCTATGGCTACACCTTC. This codes for CASSSQGISSYGYTF.